This T cell receptor beta chain appears in the sequencing data of a study of blood T cell repertoires in COVID-19. Overall study context: Whether acute or convalescent, the COVID-19 samples came from the United States, Italy and Spain.

Participants classified as exposed had met a COVID-19 case within 2 weeks before study entry. In the authors' methods: The assay estimated nucleated cells by amplifying reference gene primers. Sequencing used immunoSEQ multiplex PCR; TCRdb keeps in-frame clones, though not all of them. The V and J calls and clone size come from that table; D and trimming were worked out from the DNA. The table records 200,000 to 250,000 clones, nearly 90% of them present only once. This sequence originates from a young man who had been exposed to COVID-19. Input material: PBMCs or T cells enriched from blood (not recorded which).

The CDR3 nucleotides read TGTGCCAGCAGCCCGGTTCAAGAGACCCAGTACTTC. It is translated as CASSPVQETQYF. The chain recombines TRBV9 with TRBJ2-5; D uncertain. V lost 4 bases, J lost 2 bases, and 6 bases lay in between. From germline, CDR1 is SGDLS and CDR2 YYNGEE. This CDR3 has 12 residues.